The rows below give T cell receptor beta chains drawn from one sample of a study of T cell responses to AZD1222 COVID-19 vaccine. Profiled with immunoSEQ multiplex PCR; TCRdb holds only in-frame clones, not every one. The sample has 85,000 to 100,000 clones, roughly 93% seen once. The material sequenced was peripheral blood, taken on day 0 of AZD1222 vaccination. The receptors originated from an adult in good health. Both conserved end residues are part of each CDR3. The D gene is left open where the match is weak. The size field is filled for only some rows; it gives once, few, many or a size class.

TRBV18	TRBD1	few	TRBJ1-1	CASSPGQGVTEAFF	TGTGCCAGCTCACCGGGACAGGGAGTCACTGAAGCTTTCTTT
TRBV3-1/TRBV3-2	TRBD1	-	TRBJ1-5	CASSQDRDRDQPQHF	TGTGCCAGCAGCCAAGATCGGGACAGAGATCAGCCCCAGCATTTT
TRBV12-3/TRBV12-4	-	-	TRBJ1-5	CASTRGEGPQHF	TGTGCCAGCACCCGGGGGGAAGGGCCCCAGCATTTT
TRBV7-3	-	-	TRBJ2-7	CASSLQTSYEQYF	TGTGCCAGCAGCTTACAAACTAGCTACGAGCAGTACTTC
TRBV4-1	-	-	TRBJ2-3	CASSQQIEYADTQYF	TGCGCCAGCAGCCAACAAATCGAATACGCTGATACGCAGTATTTT
TRBV19	-	-	TRBJ1-3	CASSISQGNTIYF	TGTGCCAGTAGTATAAGTCAGGGGAACACCATATATTTT
TRBV7-2	TRBD2	-	TRBJ2-1	CASSLAGVLAGYNEQFF	TGTGCCAGCAGCTTAGCGGGTGTACTAGCGGGGTACAATGAGCAGTTCTTC
TRBV6-5	-	-	TRBJ1-1	CASSLEGQFFTEAFF	TGTGCCAGCAGTCTAGAGGGACAATTCTTCACTGAAGCTTTCTTT
TRBV5-1	-	-	TRBJ2-7	CASSLGGFVYEQYF	TGCGCCAGCAGCTTGGGCGGGTTTGTATACGAGCAGTACTTC
TRBV11-2	-	once	TRBJ1-1	CASSLGDTHTEAFF	TGTGCCAGCAGCTTAGGGGACACTCACACTGAAGCTTTCTTT
TRBV7-8	-	-	TRBJ1-2	CASSFGPNYGYTF	TGTGCCAGCAGCTTCGGCCCCAACTATGGCTACACCTTC
TRBV10-3	-	-	TRBJ2-2	CAISGGGGATNTGELFF	TGTGCCATCAGTGGTGGTGGGGGGGCCACGAACACCGGGGAGCTGTTTTTT
TRBV3-1/TRBV3-2	TRBD1	-	TRBJ2-7	CASSQGIGQGIYEQYF	TGTGCCAGCAGCCAAGGAATAGGACAGGGGATCTACGAGCAGTACTTC
TRBV27	-	-	TRBJ1-2	CASSLAGGVYTF	TGTGCCAGCAGCCTAGCCGGGGGTGTCTACACCTTC
TRBV19	TRBD1	-	TRBJ2-7	CASSIRDSSYEQYF	TGTGCCAGTAGTATCCGGGACAGCTCCTACGAGCAGTACTTC
TRBV28	-	-	TRBJ1-1	CASSLGRAAFF	TGTGCCAGCAGCCTTGGACGGGCGGCTTTCTTT
TRBV10-3	-	-	TRBJ1-5	CAISEGVSNQPQHF	TGTGCCATCAGTGAGGGGGTCAGCAATCAGCCCCAGCATTTT
TRBV18	-	-	TRBJ1-4	CASSRSNEKLFF	TGTGCCAGCTCGCGCAGTAATGAAAAACTGTTTTTT
TRBV15	TRBD1	-	TRBJ2-7	CATSREAVGGQGSDEQYF	TGTGCCACCAGCAGAGAGGCGGTGGGGGGACAGGGTTCCGACGAGCAGTACTTC
TRBV6-5	TRBD1	-	TRBJ2-1	CASTRSGQGINEQFF	TGTGCCAGCACTCGTTCGGGACAGGGTATCAATGAGCAGTTCTTC
TRBV11-2	-	-	TRBJ1-3	CASSTLSGRNTIYF	TGTGCCAGCAGTACCCTCTCCGGTAGAAACACCATATATTTT
TRBV3-1/TRBV3-2	-	once	TRBJ1-5	CASSQGQAHQPQHF	TGTGCCAGCAGCCAAGGGCAGGCACATCAGCCCCAGCATTTT
TRBV11-2	-	once	TRBJ1-2	CASSLAGGVYGYTF	TGTGCCAGCAGCTTAGCGGGAGGGGTCTATGGCTACACCTTC
TRBV2	-	-	TRBJ1-1	CASYRDAMNTEAFF	TGTGCCAGCTACCGGGACGCTATGAACACTGAAGCTTTCTTT
TRBV18	-	few	TRBJ2-7	CASSPLSNYEQYF	TGTGCCAGCTCACCACTGTCGAACTACGAGCAGTACTTC
TRBV5-4	-	-	TRBJ1-1	CASSSPGAADTEAFF	TGTGCCAGCAGCTCCCCCGGGGCGGCGGACACTGAAGCTTTCTTT
TRBV7-2	-	-	TRBJ2-4	CASSPSRVTSGIQYF	TGTGCCAGCAGCCCCAGCCGGGTAACATCCGGCATTCAGTACTTC
TRBV5-1	-	-	TRBJ1-5	CASSLGQNSNQPQHF	TGCGCCAGCAGCTTGGGACAAAATAGCAATCAGCCCCAGCATTTT
TRBV3-1/TRBV3-2	-	-	TRBJ1-3	CASSYLSGNTIYF	TGTGCCAGCAGCTATCTCTCTGGAAACACCATATATTTT
TRBV4-3	TRBD2	-	TRBJ2-1	CASSQEPSGNEQFF	TGCGCCAGCAGCCAAGAGCCTAGCGGCAATGAGCAGTTCTTC
TRBV19	-	-	TRBJ1-5	CASKNSGQPQHF	TGTGCCAGTAAAAACAGTGGGCAGCCCCAGCATTTT
TRBV19	-	-	TRBJ1-6	CASSGTGNNSPLHF	TGTGCCAGTAGTGGAACAGGGAATAATTCACCCCTCCACTTT
TRBV3-1/TRBV3-2	-	-	TRBJ1-2	CASSQDLGGYTF	TGTGCCAGCAGCCAAGATTTAGGGGGCTACACCTTC
TRBV18	-	-	TRBJ1-2	CASSPTDSPPGYTF	TGTGCCAGCTCACCGACCGACAGTCCCCCTGGCTACACCTTC
TRBV7-2	-	-	TRBJ2-1	CASSLAADSYNEQFF	TGTGCCAGCAGCTTAGCGGCCGACTCCTACAATGAGCAGTTCTTC
TRBV1	-	-	TRBJ2-7	CTSSQVEGGPYEQYF	TGCACCAGCAGCCAAGTCGAGGGGGGCCCCTACGAGCAGTACTTC
TRBV5-5	-	-	TRBJ2-7	CASSLRPSSYEQYF	TGTGCCAGCAGCTTGCGGCCATCCTCCTACGAGCAGTACTTC
TRBV12-3/TRBV12-4	-	-	TRBJ1-5	CASSFGRQPQHF	TGTGCCAGCAGTTTTGGGAGGCAGCCCCAGCATTTT
TRBV7-2	TRBD2	once	TRBJ2-1	CASSLGAGGQSEQFF	TGTGCCAGCAGCTTAGGAGCGGGGGGGCAATCTGAGCAGTTCTTC
TRBV19	-	-	TRBJ2-7	CASSTLGQPAYEQYF	TGTGCCAGTAGTACGCTGGGACAACCCGCCTACGAGCAGTACTTC
TRBV25-1	-	-	TRBJ1-2	CASSAPGQGHGGYTF	TGTGCCAGCAGTGCCCCGGGGCAGGGTCACGGTGGCTACACCTTC
TRBV5-6	-	-	TRBJ1-5	CASSQAHQPQHF	TGTGCCAGCAGCCAGGCCCATCAGCCCCAGCATTTT
TRBV6-5	-	-	TRBJ1-5	CASTYEYRRPQHF	TGTGCCAGCACCTACGAGTACAGGAGGCCCCAGCATTTT
TRBV24-1	-	-	TRBJ1-2	CATSDSRSRGFNYGYTF	TGTGCCACCAGTGATTCCCGAAGCAGGGGATTTAACTATGGCTACACCTTC
TRBV3-1/TRBV3-2	TRBD1	-	TRBJ1-2	CASSHNRDRESSGYTF	TGTGCCAGCAGCCATAACCGGGACAGGGAATCAAGTGGCTACACCTTC
TRBV2	TRBD1	-	TRBJ1-2	CASMAGGNYGYTF	TGTGCCAGCATGGCAGGGGGCAACTATGGCTACACCTTC
TRBV29-1	-	-	TRBJ2-3	CSVDGEVITDTQYF	TGCAGCGTTGACGGGGAAGTCATCACAGATACGCAGTATTTT
TRBV11-2	TRBD1	-	TRBJ1-3	CASSLPLTGVGNTIYF	TGTGCCAGCAGCTTACCCCTGACAGGGGTAGGAAACACCATATATTTT
TRBV3-1/TRBV3-2	-	-	TRBJ1-1	CASSRTGTALSTEAFF	TGTGCCAGCAGCCGAACCGGGACGGCCCTGAGCACTGAAGCTTTCTTT
TRBV11-3	-	-	TRBJ2-5	CASSSGRETQYF	TGTGCCAGCAGTTCCGGTCGGGAGACCCAGTACTTC